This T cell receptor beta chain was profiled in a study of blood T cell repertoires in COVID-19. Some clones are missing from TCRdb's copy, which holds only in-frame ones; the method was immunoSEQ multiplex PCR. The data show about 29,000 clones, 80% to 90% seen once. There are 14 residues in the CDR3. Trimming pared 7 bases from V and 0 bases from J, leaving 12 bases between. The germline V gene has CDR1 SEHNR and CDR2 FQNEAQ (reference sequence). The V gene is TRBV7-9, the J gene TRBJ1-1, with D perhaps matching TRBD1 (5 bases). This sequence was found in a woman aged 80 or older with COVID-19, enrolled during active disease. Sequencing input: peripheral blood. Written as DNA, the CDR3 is TGTGCCAGCACCCCGACAGTTCTGAACACTGAAGCTTTCTTT. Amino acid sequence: CASTPTVLNTEAFF.